The present TCR beta chain was sequenced within a study of blood T cells in healthy people across ages. With 4 bases clipped from V and 7 bases from J, the junction kept 7 bases outside the gene matches. Germline lookup yields CDR1 MGHRA and CDR2 YSYEKL. The CDR3 spans 13 residues. PCR was performed a second time for about 6 to 12 cycles using a sample-barcoded 5' primer and a J-beta primer mix. TCRdb processed the 5' RACE reads anew with MiXCR; each CDR3 protein has one entry. This sample has about 800,000 distinct CDR3 sequences, with around a quarter found just once. This clonotype was picked up a small number of times. A further study also used this sample, focusing on T cells of mothers and their children.

This TCR was recovered from a boy aged 5 to 17 in good health. This rearrangement joins TRBV4-1 to TRBJ2-7; TRBD1 matches at 7 bases. The specimen was blood. Here the CDR3 DNA reads TGCGCCAGCAGCCCAAATATGGACAGGGAGCAGTACTTC. Its translation: CASSPNMDREQYF.